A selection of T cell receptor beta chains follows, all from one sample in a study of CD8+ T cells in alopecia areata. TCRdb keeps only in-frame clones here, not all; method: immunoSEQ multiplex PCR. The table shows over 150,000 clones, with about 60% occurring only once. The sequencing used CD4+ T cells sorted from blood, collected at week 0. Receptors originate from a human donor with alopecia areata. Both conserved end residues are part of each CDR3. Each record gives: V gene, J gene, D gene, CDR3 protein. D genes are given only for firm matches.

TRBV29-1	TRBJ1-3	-	CSVEAPGGNTIYF
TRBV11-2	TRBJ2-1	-	CASSREWVSYNEQFF
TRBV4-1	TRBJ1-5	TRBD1	CASSQAAGQGYSGNQPQHF
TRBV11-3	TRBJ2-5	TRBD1	CASRKGQGPQETQYF
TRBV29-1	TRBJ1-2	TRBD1	CSVELARGRIFNYGYTF
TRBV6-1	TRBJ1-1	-	CASNREGNTEAFF
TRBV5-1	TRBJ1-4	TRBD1	CASSVLTGTNEKLFF
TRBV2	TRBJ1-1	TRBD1	CASSEPGTGLVAFF
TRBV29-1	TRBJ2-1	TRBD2	CSVRGGSYNEQFF
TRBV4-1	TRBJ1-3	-	CASSQDPTYSGNTIYF
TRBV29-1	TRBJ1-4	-	CSVLTESEKLFF
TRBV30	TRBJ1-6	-	CAWTRGASNSPLHF
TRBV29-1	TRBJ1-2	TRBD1	CSVLKDRASLYGYTF
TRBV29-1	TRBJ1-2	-	CSVGTSLGAGYTF
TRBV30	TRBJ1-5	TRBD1	CAWSVDRGDQPQHF
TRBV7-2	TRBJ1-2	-	CASSLDGWQGLNYGYTF
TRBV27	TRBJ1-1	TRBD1	CASRDRGMNTEAFF
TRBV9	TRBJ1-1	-	CASSVARGTEAFF
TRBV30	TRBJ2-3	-	CAWSVSRGRVLTDTQYF
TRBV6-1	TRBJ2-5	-	CASSGRGQETQYF
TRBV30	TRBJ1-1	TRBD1	CAWSPTGTEAFF
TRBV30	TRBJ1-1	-	CALEPRGNTEAFF
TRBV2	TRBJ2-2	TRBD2	CASKGLAPTGELFF
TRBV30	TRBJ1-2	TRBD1	CAWSAADRANYGYTF
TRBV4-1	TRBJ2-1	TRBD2	CASSHSSGGLSYNEQFF
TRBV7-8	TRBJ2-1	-	CASSLEDFKSNEQFF
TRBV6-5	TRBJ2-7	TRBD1	CASNQGQGTYEQYF
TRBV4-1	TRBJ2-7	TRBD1	CASSHPWGQGREQYF
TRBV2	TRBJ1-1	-	CASSETGLSEAFF
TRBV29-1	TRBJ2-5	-	CSVVIFTASKETQYF
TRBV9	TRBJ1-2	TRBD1	CASSPRSSGTGLAYGYTF
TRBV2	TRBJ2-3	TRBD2	CAGAGDTDTQYF
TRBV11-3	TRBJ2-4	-	CASTPAGANIQYF